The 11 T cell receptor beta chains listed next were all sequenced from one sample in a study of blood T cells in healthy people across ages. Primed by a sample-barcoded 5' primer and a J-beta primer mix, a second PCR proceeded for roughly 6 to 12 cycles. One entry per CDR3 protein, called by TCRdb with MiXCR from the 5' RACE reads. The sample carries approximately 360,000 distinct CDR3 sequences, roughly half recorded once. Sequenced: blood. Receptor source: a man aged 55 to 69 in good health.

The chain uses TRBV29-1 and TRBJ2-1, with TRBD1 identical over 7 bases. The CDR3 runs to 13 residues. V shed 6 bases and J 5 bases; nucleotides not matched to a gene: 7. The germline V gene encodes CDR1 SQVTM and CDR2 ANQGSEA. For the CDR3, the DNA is TGCAGCGTCCCGAGACAGGGAGACAATGAGCAGTTCTTC. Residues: CSVPRQGDNEQFF.

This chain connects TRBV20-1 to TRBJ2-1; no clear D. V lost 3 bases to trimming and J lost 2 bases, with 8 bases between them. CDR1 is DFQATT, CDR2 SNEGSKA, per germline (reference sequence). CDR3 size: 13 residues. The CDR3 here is CSASRVPYNEQFF. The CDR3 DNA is TGCAGTGCTAGTAGAGTCCCCTACAATGAGCAGTTCTTC.

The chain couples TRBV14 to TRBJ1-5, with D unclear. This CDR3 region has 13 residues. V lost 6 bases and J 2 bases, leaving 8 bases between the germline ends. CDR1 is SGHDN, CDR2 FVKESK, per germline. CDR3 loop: CASRSPRNQPQHF. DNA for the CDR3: TGTGCCAGCAGGTCTCCACGCAATCAGCCCCAGCATTTT.

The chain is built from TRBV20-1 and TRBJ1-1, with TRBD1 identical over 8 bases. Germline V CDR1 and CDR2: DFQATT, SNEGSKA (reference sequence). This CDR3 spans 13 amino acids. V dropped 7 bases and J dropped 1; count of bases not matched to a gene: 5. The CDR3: CSVGQAPNTEAFF. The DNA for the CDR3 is TGCAGTGTGGGACAGGCGCCGAACACTGAAGCTTTCTTT.

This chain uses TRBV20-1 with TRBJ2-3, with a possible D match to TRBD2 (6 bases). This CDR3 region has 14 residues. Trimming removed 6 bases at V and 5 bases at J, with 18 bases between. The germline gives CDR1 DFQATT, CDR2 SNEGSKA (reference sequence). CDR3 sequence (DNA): TGCAGTGCCAGCCCCTTAGCGGTCCAAGATACGCAGTATTTT. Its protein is CSASPLAVQDTQYF.

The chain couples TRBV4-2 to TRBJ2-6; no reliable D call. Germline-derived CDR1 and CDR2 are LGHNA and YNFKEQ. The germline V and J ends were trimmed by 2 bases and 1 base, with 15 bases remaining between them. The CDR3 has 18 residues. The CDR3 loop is CASSQNHPTQSGANVLTF. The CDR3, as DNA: TGTGCCAGCAGCCAAAACCACCCGACACAATCTGGGGCCAACGTCCTGACTTTC.

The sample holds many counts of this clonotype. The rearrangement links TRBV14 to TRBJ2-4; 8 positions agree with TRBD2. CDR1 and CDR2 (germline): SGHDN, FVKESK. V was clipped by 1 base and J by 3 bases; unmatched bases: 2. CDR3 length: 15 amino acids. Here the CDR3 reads CASSQAGGGKNIQYF. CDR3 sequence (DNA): TGTGCCAGCAGCCAAGCGGGAGGGGGCAAAAACATTCAGTACTTC. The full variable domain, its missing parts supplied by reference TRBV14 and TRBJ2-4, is EAGVTQFPSHSVIEKGQTVTLRCDPISGHDNLYWYRRVMGKEIKFLLHFVKESKQDESGMPNNRFLAERTGGTYSTLKVQPAELEDSGVYFCASSQAGGGKNIQYFGAGTRLSVL.

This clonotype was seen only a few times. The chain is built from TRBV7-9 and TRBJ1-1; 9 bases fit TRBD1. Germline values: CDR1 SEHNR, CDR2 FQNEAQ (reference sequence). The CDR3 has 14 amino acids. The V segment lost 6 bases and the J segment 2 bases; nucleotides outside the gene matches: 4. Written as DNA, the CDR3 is TGTGCCAGCAGGCCGGGACAGGGTAACACTGAAGCTTTCTTT. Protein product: CASRPGQGNTEAFF.

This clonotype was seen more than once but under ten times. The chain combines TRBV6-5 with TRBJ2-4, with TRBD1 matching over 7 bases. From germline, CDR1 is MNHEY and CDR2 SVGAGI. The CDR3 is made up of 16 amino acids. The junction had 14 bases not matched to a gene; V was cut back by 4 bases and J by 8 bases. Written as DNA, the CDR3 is TGTGCCAGCAGTTCTGCTAGGGACAGCCCAGTAGACATTCAGTACTTC. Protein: CASSSARDSPVDIQYF.

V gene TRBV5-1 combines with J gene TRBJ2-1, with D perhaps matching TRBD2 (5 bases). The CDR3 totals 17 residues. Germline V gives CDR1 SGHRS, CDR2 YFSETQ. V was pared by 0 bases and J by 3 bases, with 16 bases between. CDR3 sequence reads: CASSLGLMSGNYNEQFF. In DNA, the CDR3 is TGCGCCAGCAGCTTGGGGTTAATGAGCGGCAACTACAATGAGCAGTTCTTC.

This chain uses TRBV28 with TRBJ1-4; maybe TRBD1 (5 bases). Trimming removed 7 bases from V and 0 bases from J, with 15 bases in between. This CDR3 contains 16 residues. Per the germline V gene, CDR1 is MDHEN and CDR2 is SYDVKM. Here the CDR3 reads CASTRPDSPTNEKLFF. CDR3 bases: TGTGCCAGCACCCGACCCGACAGTCCAACTAATGAAAAACTGTTTTTT. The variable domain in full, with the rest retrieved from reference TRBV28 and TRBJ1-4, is DVKVTQSSRYLVKRTGEKVFLECVQDMDHENMFWYRQDPGLGLRLIYFSYDVKMKEKGDIPEGYSVSREKKERFSLILESASTNQTSMYLCASTRPDSPTNEKLFFGSGTQLSVL.